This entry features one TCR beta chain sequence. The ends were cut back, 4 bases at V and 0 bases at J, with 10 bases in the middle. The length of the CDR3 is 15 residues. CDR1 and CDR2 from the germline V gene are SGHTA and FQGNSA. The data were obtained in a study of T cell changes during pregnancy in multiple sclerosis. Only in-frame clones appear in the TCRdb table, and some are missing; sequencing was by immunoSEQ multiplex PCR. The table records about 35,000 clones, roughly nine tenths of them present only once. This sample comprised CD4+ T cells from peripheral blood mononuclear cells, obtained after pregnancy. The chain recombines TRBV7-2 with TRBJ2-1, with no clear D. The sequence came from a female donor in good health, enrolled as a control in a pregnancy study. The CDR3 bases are TGTGCCAGCAGCTCCCGACTGGTCTCCTACAATGAGCAGTTCTTC. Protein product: CASSSRLVSYNEQFF. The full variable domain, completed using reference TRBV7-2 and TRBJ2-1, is GAGVSQSPSNKVTEKGKDVELRCDPISGHTALYWYRQSLGQGLEFLIYFQGNSAPDKSGLPSDRFSAERTGGSVSTLTIQRTQQEDSAVYLCASSSRLVSYNEQFFGPGTRLTVL.